This TCR beta chain was observed in a study of blood T cell repertoires in COVID-19. Study at large: Researchers got acute and convalescent COVID-19 samples from the United States, Italy and Spain. Sources were T cells, B-cell-depleted T cells, or PBMCs; the material itself was cDNA or gDNA.

CDR3 length equals 14 residues. Germline CDR1 LNHDA, CDR2 SQIVND (reference sequence). V was pared by 7 bases and J by 5 bases, with 17 bases between. Original methodology: Estimation of nucleated cell counts was performed using reference gene primer amplification. Generated by immunoSEQ multiplex PCR, the TCRdb table keeps only in-frame clones and is missing some. That table supplies the V and J calls and clone size; D and trimming were determined from the DNA. The sample holds around 300,000 clones, 80% to 90% seen once. J is TRBJ1-1 and V is TRBV19, with D tentatively TRBD1 (5 bases). Material for sequencing was peripheral blood. This receptor was identified in a woman in her seventies with acute or convalescent COVID-19. This chain's CDR3 is CASNPRRGWTEAFF. In DNA form, the CDR3 reads TGTGCCAGTAATCCTAGGCGGGGGTGGACTGAAGCTTTCTTT.